This T cell receptor beta chain was observed in a study of spatial heterogeneity in lung cancer. Study in general: A unique TCR and UMI combination showed up more than ten times in raw reads, on average. Whole-study findings and limits: Tracking of tumor mutation counts was seen in expanded intratumoral alpha and beta TCR counts.

TCRdb redid the calling of the 5' RACE reads with MiXCR, one entry per CDR3 protein. Of about 2,900 distinct CDR3 sequences listed, roughly an eighth are singletons. This clonotype is medium-sized (0.01 to 0.1%) by share. Its antigen is not identified. Time point of the sample: sample taken at primary tumor resection. Researchers sequenced whole RNA taken from tumor, nontumor lung or frozen PBMC without sorting. V lost 2 bases and J lost 6; bases outside the gene matches: 14. This CDR3 spans 18 amino acids. The V gene's germline CDR1 is SGHTA and CDR2 FQGTGA. The starting material was lung tumor tissue, obtained at surgery. J is TRBJ2-2 and V is TRBV7-3, with 8 bases identical to TRBD1. The sequence was collected from a male donor with early-stage non-small cell lung cancer. The CDR3 loop reads CASSLEPGQAVTAGELFF. CDR3 sequence (DNA): TGTGCCAGCAGCTTAGAGCCGGGACAGGCTGTAACGGCCGGGGAGCTGTTTTTT.